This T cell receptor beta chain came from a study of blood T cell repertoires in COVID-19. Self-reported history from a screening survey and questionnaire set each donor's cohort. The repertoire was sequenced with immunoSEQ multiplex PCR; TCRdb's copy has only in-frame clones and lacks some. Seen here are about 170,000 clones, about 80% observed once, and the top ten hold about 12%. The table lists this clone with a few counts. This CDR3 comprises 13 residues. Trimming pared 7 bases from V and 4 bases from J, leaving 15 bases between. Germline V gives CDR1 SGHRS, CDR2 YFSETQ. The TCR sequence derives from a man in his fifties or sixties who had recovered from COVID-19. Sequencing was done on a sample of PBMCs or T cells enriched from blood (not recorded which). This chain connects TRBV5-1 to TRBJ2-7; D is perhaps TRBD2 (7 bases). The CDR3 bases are TGCGCCAGCTCCGCGGGGGCCCTGTACGAGCAGTACTTC. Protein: CASSAGALYEQYF.